These 3 T cell receptor beta chains were sequenced from one sample in a study of blood T cells in healthy people across ages. A second 7 to 11 cycle PCR used barcoded and J-beta primers. MiXCR, run by TCRdb on the 5' RACE reads, gives a single entry per CDR3 protein. The sample contains around 990,000 distinct CDR3 sequences, roughly a quarter of which appear only once. This same sample was also part of a study on T cells of mothers and their children.

Material: blood. These receptors originate from a girl aged 2 to 9 in good health.

This clonotype was counted only a few times. The chain couples TRBV7-4 to TRBJ2-5; TRBD2 agrees at 8 bases. Germline V lookup: CDR1 SGHVT, CDR2 SQSDAQ. The CDR3 is 19 residues long. With 5 bases clipped from V and 0 bases from J, the junction kept 17 bases outside the gene matches. The chain's CDR3 is CASSQAGLDLGRYQETQYF. CDR3 bases: TGTGCCAGCAGCCAGGCGGGACTAGATTTGGGGAGGTACCAAGAGACCCAGTACTTC.

The rearrangement uses TRBV7-2 and TRBJ2-5; D possibly corresponds to TRBD1 (6 bases). V dropped 4 bases and J dropped 4 bases, with 16 bases sitting between them. Germline CDR1 reads SGHTA; CDR2 reads FQGNSA. The CDR3 runs 15 residues. The CDR3 here is CASSWGQGPRETQYF. The CDR3 DNA is TGTGCCAGCAGCTGGGGGCAGGGACCCCGAGAGACCCAGTACTTC.

This chain uses TRBV14 with TRBJ2-5; 10 bases are a match to TRBD2. Germline V gives CDR1 SGHDN, CDR2 FVKESK. This CDR3 has 14 residues. Trimming removed 4 bases from V and 11 bases from J; junction bases left unmatched: 10. CDR3: CASSLSSGGERQYF. The CDR3 DNA sequence: TGTGCCAGCAGCCTAAGCAGCGGGGGGGAAAGGCAGTACTTC.